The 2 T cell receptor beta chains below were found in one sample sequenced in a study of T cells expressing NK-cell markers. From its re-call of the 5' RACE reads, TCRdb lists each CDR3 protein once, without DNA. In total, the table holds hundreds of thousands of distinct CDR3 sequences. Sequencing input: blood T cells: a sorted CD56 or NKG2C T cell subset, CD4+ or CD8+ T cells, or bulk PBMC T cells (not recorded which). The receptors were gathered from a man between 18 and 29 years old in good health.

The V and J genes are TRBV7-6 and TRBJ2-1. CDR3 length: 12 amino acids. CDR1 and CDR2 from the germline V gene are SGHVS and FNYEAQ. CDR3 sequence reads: CASSLRHNEQFF.

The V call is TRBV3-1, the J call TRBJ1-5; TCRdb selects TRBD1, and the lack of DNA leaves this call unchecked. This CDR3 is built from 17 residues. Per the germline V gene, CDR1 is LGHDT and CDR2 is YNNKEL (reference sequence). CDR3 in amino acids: CASSQSANRGQDQPQHF.